This T cell receptor beta chain comes out of a study of beta chain features in type 1 diabetes. This clone has just a few counts. The antigen is not known. All of the isolated RNA was reverse transcribed, so expressed TCRB transcripts were sequenced. TCRdb's copy holds only in-frame clones and misses some; the assay was immunoSEQ multiplex PCR. The sample holds hundreds of thousands of clones; approximately 15% are singletons and the top ten take around 0.035%. This CDR3 spans 15 amino acids. In germline, CDR1 is SGDLS, CDR2 YYNGEE. J was trimmed by 0 bases and V by 7 bases; bases with no gene match: 9. Points from the study as a whole: Within the patient group, naive, central memory and Treg TCRB repertoires appeared more similar to each other than within healthy donors.

This rearrangement joins TRBV9 to TRBJ2-7, with 8 bases aligning to TRBD2. The sequence was obtained from a young man in good health. Sequencing input: naive CD4+ T cells from blood. The chain's CDR3 is CASPIGSGDSYEQYF. The CDR3, as DNA: TGTGCCAGCCCGATAGGTAGCGGGGACTCCTACGAGCAGTACTTC.